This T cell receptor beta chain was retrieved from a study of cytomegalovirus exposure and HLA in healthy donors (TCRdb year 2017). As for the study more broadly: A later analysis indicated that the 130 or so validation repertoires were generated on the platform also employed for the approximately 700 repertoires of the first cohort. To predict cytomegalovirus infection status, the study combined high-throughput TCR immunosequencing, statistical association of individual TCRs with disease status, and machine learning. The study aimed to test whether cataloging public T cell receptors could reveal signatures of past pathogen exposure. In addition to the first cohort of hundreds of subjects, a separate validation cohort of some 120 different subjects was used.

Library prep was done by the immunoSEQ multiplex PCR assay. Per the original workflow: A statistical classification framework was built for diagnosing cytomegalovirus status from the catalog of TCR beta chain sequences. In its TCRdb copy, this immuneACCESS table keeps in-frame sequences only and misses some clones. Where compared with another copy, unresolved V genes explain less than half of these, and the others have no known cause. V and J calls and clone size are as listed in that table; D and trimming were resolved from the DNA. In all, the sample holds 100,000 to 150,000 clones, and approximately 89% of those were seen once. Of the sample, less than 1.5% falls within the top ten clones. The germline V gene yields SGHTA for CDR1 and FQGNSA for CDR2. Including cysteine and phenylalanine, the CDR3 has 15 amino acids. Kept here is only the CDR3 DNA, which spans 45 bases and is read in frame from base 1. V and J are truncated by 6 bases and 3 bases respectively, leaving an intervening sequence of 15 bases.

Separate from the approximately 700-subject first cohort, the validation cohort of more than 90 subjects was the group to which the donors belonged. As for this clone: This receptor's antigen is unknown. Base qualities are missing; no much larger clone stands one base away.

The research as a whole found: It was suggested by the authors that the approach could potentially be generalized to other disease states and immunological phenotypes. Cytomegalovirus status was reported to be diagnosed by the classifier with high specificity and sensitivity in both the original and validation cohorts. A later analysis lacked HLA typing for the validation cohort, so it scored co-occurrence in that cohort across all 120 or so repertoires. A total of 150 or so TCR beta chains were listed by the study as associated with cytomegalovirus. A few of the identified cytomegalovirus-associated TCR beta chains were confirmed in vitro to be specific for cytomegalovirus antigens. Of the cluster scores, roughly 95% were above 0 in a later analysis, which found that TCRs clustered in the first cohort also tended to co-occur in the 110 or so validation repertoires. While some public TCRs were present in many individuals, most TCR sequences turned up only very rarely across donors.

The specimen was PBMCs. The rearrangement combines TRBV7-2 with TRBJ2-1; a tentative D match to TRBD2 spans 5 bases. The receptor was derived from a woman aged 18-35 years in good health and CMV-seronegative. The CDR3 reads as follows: CASSRAGLNYNEQFF. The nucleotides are TGTGCCAGCAGTCGAGCAGGACTGAACTACAATGAGCAGTTCTTC. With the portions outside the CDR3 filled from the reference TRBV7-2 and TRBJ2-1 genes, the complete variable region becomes GAGVSQSPSNKVTEKGKDVELRCDPISGHTALYWYRQSLGQGLEFLIYFQGNSAPDKSGLPSDRFSAERTGGSVSTLTIQRTQQEDSAVYLCASSRAGLNYNEQFFGPGTRLTVL.